The T cell receptor (beta chain) described here comes from a study of blood T cells in healthy people across ages. Study-wide context: About one barcoded beta molecule per two T cells was the capture yield of template switching.

Peripheral blood, about 10 milliliters per donor, was collected. Together with a sample-barcoded 5' primer, a J-beta primer mix was included in a second PCR lasting about 7 to 11 cycles. TCRdb recomputed calls from the 5' RACE reads with MiXCR, one row per CDR3 protein. The sample contains hundreds of thousands of distinct CDR3 sequences, approximately 25% of which appear only once. These records were also assigned to another study, of T cells of mothers and their children. Turning to that study: The extracted RNA was employed in its entirety for cDNA synthesis, at 1.5 ug per 15 ul.

Sample: blood. This clonotype was sampled from a boy aged 5-17 years in good health.

CDR3 nucleotides: TGTGCCAGCAGTTTGCAGGGTCCGTCAAAGACCCAGTACTTC. It yields the protein CASSLQGPSKTQYF. This sequence joins TRBV6-2 or TRBV6-3 and TRBJ2-5, with D perhaps matching TRBD1 (5 bases). Germline CDR1 is MNHEY and CDR2 is SVGEGT. V lost 4 bases and J lost 6, with 15 bases in between. CDR3 length: 14 amino acids.